This entry features one TCR beta chain sequence. Its cognate antigen is unknown. This sample was included in a study of response to subunit inactivated influenza vaccine. TCRdb reprocessed the RT-PCR reads with MiXCR, giving one entry per CDR3 protein. The repertoire holds around 520,000 distinct CDR3 sequences, about 25% seen once, with over 1.5% in the top ten. CDR1 is SGHTA and CDR2 is FQGNSA in the germline V gene. The CDR3 extends over 15 amino acids. The V end was cut by 0 bases, the J end by 5 bases, with 13 bases between. Study findings and constraints: With each seasonal influenza vaccination, the authors suggested, few new T cells are recruited.

V is TRBV7-2 and J is TRBJ2-5; no reliable D call. This TCR derives from a man aged 50 to 59 who received an inactivated influenza vaccine. Sequencing used CD4+ T cells sorted from PBMCs, obtained 5 days after vaccination. The CDR3 nucleotides read TGTGCCAGCAGCTTAGCGGGCTGGAGCCGGGAGACCCAGTACTTC. This gives the protein CASSLAGWSRETQYF.